This TCR beta chain was captured by sequencing in a study of spatial heterogeneity in lung cancer. Study-wide background: Alpha-chain sequences were consistently detected in smaller numbers than beta-chain sequences. Study findings and constraints: At tumor resection, ubiquitous expanded TCRs were detected in blood more often than later.

CDR3 length equals 14 residues. V was cut by 5 bases and J by 3 bases, with 10 bases left in between. Germline V gene lookup returns CDR1 MNHEY and CDR2 SMNVEV (reference sequence). As to time point: sample taken at primary tumor resection. In each case, whole RNA from tumor, nontumor lung or frozen PBMC was sequenced unsorted. Every TCR cDNA molecule bore its own unique molecular identifier. TCRdb called the 5' RACE reads again in MiXCR, with one record for every CDR3 protein. The sample has about 80,000 distinct CDR3 sequences, approximately 21% seen once; the top ten hold approximately 5.6%. This clonotype was observed a few times. Its antigen is undetermined.

Sequences were derived from PBMCs, sampled at surgery. The sequence was collected from a male donor with early-stage non-small cell lung cancer. This chain connects TRBV27 to TRBJ2-2; weak D call: TRBD2 (5 bases). The CDR3 DNA reads TGTGCCAGCAGTATTTTAGCGTACACCGGGGAGCTGTTTTTT. Translating gives CASSILAYTGELFF.